This T cell receptor beta chain was sequenced for a study of T-cell reconstitution after alpha-beta-depleted transplantation in children. Preparing the TCRbeta library involved the use of unique molecular identifiers. In TCRdb, the PCR reads were re-called with MiXCR into one record per CDR3 protein. The sample holds about a million distinct CDR3 sequences; roughly 29% are singletons and the top ten take over 25%. Study observations and caveats: T-cell counts and diversity at one year following transplant were attributed mainly to newly produced T cells.

This clonotype was detected only a few times. Its antigen is unknown. The CDR3 length is 16 residues. The germline gives CDR1 SGHVS, CDR2 FQNEAQ. The J segment lost 3 bases and the V segment lost 5 bases, leaving 9 bases of the junction unmatched. This TCR came from a boy in the first two years of life who had a stem cell transplant for SCID, so the T cells may come from the graft donor. The sequencing here drew on PBMCs, mostly from graft donor cells, taken 360 days after TCRalphabeta/CD19-depleted stem cell transplant. The chain links TRBV7-8 to TRBJ2-1; TRBD2 agrees at 8 bases. CDR3 DNA: TGTGCCAGCAGCCAAGATGGACTAGCCTACTACAATGAGCAGTTCTTC. This codes for CASSQDGLAYYNEQFF.